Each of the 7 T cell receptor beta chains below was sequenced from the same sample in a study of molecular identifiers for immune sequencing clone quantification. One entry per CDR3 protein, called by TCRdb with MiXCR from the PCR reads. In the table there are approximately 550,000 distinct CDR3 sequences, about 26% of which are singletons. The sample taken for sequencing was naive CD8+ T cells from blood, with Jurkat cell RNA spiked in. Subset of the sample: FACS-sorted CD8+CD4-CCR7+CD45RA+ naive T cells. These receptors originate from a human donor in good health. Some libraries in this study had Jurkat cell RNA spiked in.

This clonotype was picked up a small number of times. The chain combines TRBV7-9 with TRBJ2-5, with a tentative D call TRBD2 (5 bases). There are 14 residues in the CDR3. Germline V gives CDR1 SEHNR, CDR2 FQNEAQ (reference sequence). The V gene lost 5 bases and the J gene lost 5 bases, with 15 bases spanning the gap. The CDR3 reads CASSRAGPWETQYF. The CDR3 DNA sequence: TGTGCCAGCAGCCGTGCGGGCCCCTGGGAGACCCAGTACTTC.

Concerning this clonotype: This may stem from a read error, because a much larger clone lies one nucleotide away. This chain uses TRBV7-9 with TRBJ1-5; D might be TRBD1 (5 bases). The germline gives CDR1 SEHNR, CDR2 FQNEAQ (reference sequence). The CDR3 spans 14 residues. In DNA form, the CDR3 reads TGTGCCAGCAGCTTAGGCAGGGTTGGTCAGCCCGAGCATTTT. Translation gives CASSLGRVGQPEHF.

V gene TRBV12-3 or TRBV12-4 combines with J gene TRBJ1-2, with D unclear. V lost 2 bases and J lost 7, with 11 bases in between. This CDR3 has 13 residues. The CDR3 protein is CASSLIIGAGYTF. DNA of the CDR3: TGTGCCAGCAGTTTAATCATAGGTGCTGGCTACACCTTC.

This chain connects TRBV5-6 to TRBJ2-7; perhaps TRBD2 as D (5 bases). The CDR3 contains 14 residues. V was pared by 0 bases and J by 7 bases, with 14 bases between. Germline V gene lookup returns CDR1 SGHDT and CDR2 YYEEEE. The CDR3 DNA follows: TGTGCCAGCAGCTTGGCCCTAGCCCGGTGGGAGCAGTACTTC. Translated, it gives CASSLALARWEQYF.

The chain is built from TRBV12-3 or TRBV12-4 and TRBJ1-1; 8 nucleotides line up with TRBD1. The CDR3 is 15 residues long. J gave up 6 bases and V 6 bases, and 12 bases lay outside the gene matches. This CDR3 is CASSPRQGINAEAFF. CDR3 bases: TGTGCCAGCAGCCCTAGACAGGGGATAAACGCTGAAGCTTTCTTT.

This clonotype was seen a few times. Here the CDR3 DNA reads TGTGCCAGCTCACCCGAGGGACTAGCCGAGCAGTACTTC. Translating it yields CASSPEGLAEQYF. The chain couples TRBV18 to TRBJ2-7, with 9 bases fitting TRBD2. The V segment lost 3 bases and the J segment 6 bases; nucleotides outside the gene matches: 3. The length of the CDR3 is 13 residues. Germline V gene lookup returns CDR1 KGHSH and CDR2 LQKENI.

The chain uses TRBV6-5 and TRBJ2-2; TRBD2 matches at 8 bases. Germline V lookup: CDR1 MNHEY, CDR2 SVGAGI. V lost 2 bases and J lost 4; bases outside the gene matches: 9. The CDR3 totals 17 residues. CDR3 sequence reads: CASSYEGSGGSTGELFF. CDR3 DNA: TGTGCCAGCAGTTACGAGGGTTCGGGGGGGAGCACCGGGGAGCTGTTTTTT.